The next 4 T cell receptor beta chains were all read from a single sample in a study of blood T cell repertoires in COVID-19. Data came from immunoSEQ multiplex PCR; TCRdb stores just in-frame clones and leaves some out. The data contain 240,000 or so clones, roughly 86% of them singletons. Input material: peripheral blood. These receptors were taken from a woman aged 25 to 39 who had recovered from COVID-19.

This rearrangement joins TRBV27 to TRBJ2-1; 13 bases align to TRBD2. This CDR3 has 18 residues. Germline V CDR1 and CDR2: MNHEY, SMNVEV (reference sequence). V was pared by 6 bases and J by 7 bases, with 15 bases of the junction left unmatched. As DNA, the CDR3 is TGTGCCAGCAGCCAGTTCCTACTAGCGGGGGGGCAGCGGAATGAGCAGTTCTTC. Its protein is CASSQFLLAGGQRNEQFF.

This chain joins TRBV13 and TRBJ2-7, with 7 bases identical to TRBD1. The ends lost 5 bases at V and 6 bases at J; junction bases unmatched: 10. CDR1 and CDR2 (germline): PRHDT, FYEKMQ (reference sequence). This CDR3 has 14 amino acids. CDR3: CASSLYTGASEQYF. Here the CDR3 DNA reads TGTGCCAGCAGCCTATACACAGGGGCTAGCGAGCAGTACTTC.

The J gene is TRBJ1-2, the V gene TRBV15, with a weak D call TRBD1 (5 bases). In germline, CDR1 is LNHNV, CDR2 YYDKDF (reference sequence). V gave up 0 bases and J gave up 3 bases, with 8 bases separating them. This CDR3 has 14 residues. Here the CDR3 DNA reads TGTGCCACCAGCAGAGATCGGGGGGACTATGGCTACACCTTC. It yields the protein CATSRDRGDYGYTF.

The rearrangement uses TRBV4-3 and TRBJ1-6; the match to TRBD1 covers 11 bases. Germline loops: CDR1 LGHNA, CDR2 YSLEER. V dropped 3 bases and J dropped 9; count of bases not matched to a gene: 1. There are 14 residues in the CDR3. The CDR3 spells CASSQDRGRSPLHF. The DNA for the CDR3 is TGCGCCAGCAGCCAGGACAGGGGGCGTTCACCCCTCCACTTT.